The present T cell receptor (beta chain) was sequenced within a study of T cell responses to AZD1222 COVID-19 vaccine. V was pared by 0 bases and J by 3 bases, with 10 bases between. The germline CDR1 and CDR2 sequences are ENHRY and SYGVKD. There are 15 residues in the CDR3. Concerning this clone: Its antigen is still unknown.

General study findings and limits: Seropositive status at baseline applied to only a handful of AZD1222 recipients. Repertoires in all cases were sampled only once the peak T cell response had passed. Targeting of unmutated variant regions was reportedly seen in nearly half of spike-specific TCRs.

Profiling relied on immunoSEQ multiplex PCR, and the TCRdb table lists in-frame clones only, not all of them. The data show tens of thousands of clones, approximately 85% seen once. Pooled together were second doses at about 4 or about 12 weeks. The receptor comes from an adult who received the AZD1222 COVID-19 vaccine. This chain uses TRBV10-3 with TRBJ2-3; possibly TRBD1 for D (6 bases). The material sequenced was peripheral blood, taken 28 days after the second AZD1222 dose. The CDR3 reads CAISESETGTDTQYF. DNA for the CDR3: TGTGCCATCAGTGAGTCGGAGACAGGAACAGATACGCAGTATTTT.